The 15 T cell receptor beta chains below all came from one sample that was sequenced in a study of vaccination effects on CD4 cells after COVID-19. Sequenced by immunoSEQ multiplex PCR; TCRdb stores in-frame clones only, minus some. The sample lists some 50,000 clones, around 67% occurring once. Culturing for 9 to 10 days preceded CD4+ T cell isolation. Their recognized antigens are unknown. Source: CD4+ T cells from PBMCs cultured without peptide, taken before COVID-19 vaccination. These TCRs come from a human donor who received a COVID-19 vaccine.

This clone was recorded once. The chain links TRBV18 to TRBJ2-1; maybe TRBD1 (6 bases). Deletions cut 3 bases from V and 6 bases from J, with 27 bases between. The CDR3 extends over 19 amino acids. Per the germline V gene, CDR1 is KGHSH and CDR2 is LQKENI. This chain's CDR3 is CASSPSNKDPGQYINEQFF. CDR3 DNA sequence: TGTGCCAGCTCACCCTCGAATAAAGATCCGGGACAATACATCAATGAGCAGTTCTTC.

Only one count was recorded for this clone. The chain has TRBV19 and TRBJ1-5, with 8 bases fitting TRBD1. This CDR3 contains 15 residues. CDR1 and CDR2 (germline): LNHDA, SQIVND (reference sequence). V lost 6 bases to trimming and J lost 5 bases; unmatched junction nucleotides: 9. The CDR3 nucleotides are TGTGCCAGTAGCTCTATTACAGGGGGGGATCAGCCCCAGCATTTT. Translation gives CASSSITGGDQPQHF.

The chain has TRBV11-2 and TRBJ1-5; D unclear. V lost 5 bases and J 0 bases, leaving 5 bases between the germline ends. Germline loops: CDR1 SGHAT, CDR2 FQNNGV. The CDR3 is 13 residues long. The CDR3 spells CASSLNSNQPQHF. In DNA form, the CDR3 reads TGTGCCAGCAGCCTTAATAGCAATCAGCCCCAGCATTTT. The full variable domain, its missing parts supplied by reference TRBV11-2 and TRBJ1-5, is EAGVAQSPRYKIIEKRQSVAFWCNPISGHATLYWYQQILGQGPKLLIQFQNNGVVDDSQLPKDRFSAERLKGVDSTLKIQPAKLEDSAVYLCASSLNSNQPQHFGDGTRLSIL.

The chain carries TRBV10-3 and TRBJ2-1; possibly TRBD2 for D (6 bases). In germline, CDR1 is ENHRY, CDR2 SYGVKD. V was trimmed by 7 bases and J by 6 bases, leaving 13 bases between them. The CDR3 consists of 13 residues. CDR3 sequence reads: CAINGGKSNEQFF. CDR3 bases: TGTGCCATCAACGGCGGGAAAAGCAATGAGCAGTTCTTC.

CDR3 amino acids: CASSAFSGNTIYF. DNA for the CDR3: TGTGCCAGCAGCGCCTTCTCTGGAAACACCATATATTTT. V usage is TRBV5-6 and J usage is TRBJ1-3; D not certain. The CDR3 is made up of 13 amino acids. Germline V gene sequence: CDR1 SGHDT, CDR2 YYEEEE. V lost 4 bases to trimming and J lost 0 bases, with 5 bases between them. Filled out from reference TRBV5-6 and TRBJ1-3, the complete variable domain reads DAGVTQSPTHLIKTRGQQVTLRCSPKSGHDTVSWYQQALGQGPQFIFQYYEEEERQRGNFPDRFSGHQFPNYSSELNVNALLLGDSALYLCASSAFSGNTIYFGEGSWLTVV.

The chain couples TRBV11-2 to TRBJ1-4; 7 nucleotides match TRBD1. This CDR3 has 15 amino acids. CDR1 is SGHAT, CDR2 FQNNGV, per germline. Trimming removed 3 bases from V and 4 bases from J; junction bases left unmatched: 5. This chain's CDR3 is CASSFYRGVNEKLFF. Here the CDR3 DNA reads TGTGCCAGCAGCTTTTACAGGGGAGTTAATGAAAAACTGTTTTTT.

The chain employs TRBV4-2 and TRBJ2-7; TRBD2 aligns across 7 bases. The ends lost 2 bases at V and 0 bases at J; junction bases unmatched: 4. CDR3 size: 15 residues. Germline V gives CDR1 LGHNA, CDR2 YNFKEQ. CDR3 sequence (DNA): TGTGCCAGCAGCCAAACTAGCGACTTCTCCTACGAGCAGTACTTC. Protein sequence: CASSQTSDFSYEQYF.

The CDR3 sequence is CASSLVRGYEQYF. CDR3 nucleotides: TGCGCCAGCAGCTTAGTCAGGGGTTACGAGCAGTACTTC. The rearrangement joins TRBV5-1 to TRBJ2-7; D is perhaps TRBD1 (6 bases). Trimming removed 2 bases at V and 4 bases at J, with 10 bases between. Germline V gives CDR1 SGHRS, CDR2 YFSETQ. The CDR3 is 13 amino acids.

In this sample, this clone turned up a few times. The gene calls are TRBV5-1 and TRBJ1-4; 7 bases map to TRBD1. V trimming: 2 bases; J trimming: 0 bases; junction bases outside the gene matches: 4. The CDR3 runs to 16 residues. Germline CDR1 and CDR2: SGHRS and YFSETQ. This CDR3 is CASSFGTVATNEKLFF. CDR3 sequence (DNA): TGCGCCAGCAGCTTCGGGACAGTTGCAACTAATGAAAAACTGTTTTTT.

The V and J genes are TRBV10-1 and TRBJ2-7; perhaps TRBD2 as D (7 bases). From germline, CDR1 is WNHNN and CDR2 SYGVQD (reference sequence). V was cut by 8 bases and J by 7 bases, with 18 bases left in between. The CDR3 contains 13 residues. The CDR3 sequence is CASSVGGGWEQYF. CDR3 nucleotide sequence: TGCGCCAGCTCGGTGGGGGGGGGCTGGGAGCAGTACTTC.

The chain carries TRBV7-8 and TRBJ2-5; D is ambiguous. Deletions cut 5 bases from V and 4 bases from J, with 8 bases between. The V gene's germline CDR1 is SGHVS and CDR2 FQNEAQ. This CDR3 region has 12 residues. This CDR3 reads CASSRSRETQYF. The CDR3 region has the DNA TGTGCCAGCAGCAGATCTAGAGAGACCCAGTACTTC.

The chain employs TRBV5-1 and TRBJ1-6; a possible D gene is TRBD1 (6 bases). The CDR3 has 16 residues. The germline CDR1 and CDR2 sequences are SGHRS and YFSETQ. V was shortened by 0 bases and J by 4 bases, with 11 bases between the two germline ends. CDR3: CASSLGGPRYNSPLHF. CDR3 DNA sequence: TGCGCCAGCAGCTTGGGGGGGCCCAGGTATAATTCACCCCTCCACTTT. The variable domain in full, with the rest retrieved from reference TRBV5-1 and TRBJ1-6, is KAGVTQTPRYLIKTRGQQVTLSCSPISGHRSVSWYQQTPGQGLQFLFEYFSETQRNKGNFPGRFSGRQFSNSRSEMNVSTLELGDSALYLCASSLGGPRYNSPLHFGNGTRLTVT.

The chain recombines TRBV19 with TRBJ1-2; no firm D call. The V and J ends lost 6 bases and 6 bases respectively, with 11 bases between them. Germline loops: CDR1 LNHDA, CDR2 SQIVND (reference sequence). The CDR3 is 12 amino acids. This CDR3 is CASRRNVHGYTF. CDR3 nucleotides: TGTGCCAGTAGGCGGAATGTGCATGGCTACACCTTC.

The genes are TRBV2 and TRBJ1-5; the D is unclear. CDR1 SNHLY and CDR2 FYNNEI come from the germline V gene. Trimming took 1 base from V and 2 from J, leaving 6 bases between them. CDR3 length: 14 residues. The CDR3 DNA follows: TGTGCCAGCAGTGAAGTCTGGGGCAATCAGCCCCAGCATTTT. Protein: CASSEVWGNQPQHF.

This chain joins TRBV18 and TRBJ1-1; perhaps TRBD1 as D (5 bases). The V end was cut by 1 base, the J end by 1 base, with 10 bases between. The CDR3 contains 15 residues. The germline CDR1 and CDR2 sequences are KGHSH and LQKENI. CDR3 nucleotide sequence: TGTGCCAGCTCACCACAGGGGTCGGGGAACACTGAAGCTTTCTTT. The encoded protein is CASSPQGSGNTEAFF.